Sequencing of this T cell receptor (beta chain) was carried out in a study of technical replicates of blood from several donors. Here immunoSEQ multiplex PCR was the method, and the copy in TCRdb shows in-frame clones only, minus some. The sample consists of 90,000 to 100,000 clones, just under 95% of them appearing once. CDR1 and CDR2 (germline): MDHEN, SYDVKM. The CDR3 runs 17 residues. After removal of 3 bases from V and 7 bases from J, the junction contained 9 bases not matched to a gene. The sequencing input was T cells isolated from PBMCs. The receptor comes from a human donor in good health. This chain connects TRBV28 to TRBJ2-3, with TRBD2 matching over 14 bases. The CDR3 DNA reads as TGTGCCAGCAGTTTCCGACTAGCGGGAGGGCCTCTGAATACGCAGTATTTT. Translation gives CASSFRLAGGPLNTQYF.